Included here is one TCR beta chain sequence, with context. Germline CDR1 is ENHRY and CDR2 is SYGVKD. CDR3 length: 10 amino acids. Trimming pared 9 bases from V and 11 bases from J, leaving 11 bases between. RNA totalling about 0.45 to 1 ug underwent reverse transcription with random hexamers. TCRdb itself ran the immunoSEQ multiplex PCR reads through MiXCR, one entry per CDR3 protein. The sample lists about 120,000 distinct CDR3 sequences; roughly 92% were seen once. The data were obtained in a study of CD8 T cells in Susac syndrome. The study sequenced TCR beta in blood CD8+ and CD4+ T cells. The V call is TRBV10-3, the J call TRBJ2-1; D is uncertain. Sequencing input: CD4+ T cells from PBMCs. The TCR was taken from a human donor in good health. CDR3 protein: CAMAIFQQFF. Here the CDR3 DNA reads TGTGCCATGGCTATTTTTCAGCAGTTCTTC.